This T cell receptor beta chain comes out of a study of Ad26.COV2.S vaccination and SARS-CoV-2 variants. In the study overall: Administration of Ad26.COV2.S was intramuscular, either once or twice 56 days apart.

Treatment: some 19 received Ad26.COV2.S at low or high dose, single or two shots; several received placebo; per-sample allocation not given. Material that was analyzed had been drawn on day 63 after the first vaccine or placebo injection. CDR3 length equals 14 residues. Looked up from germline, CDR1 is SGHAT and CDR2 is FQNNGV. V shed 5 bases and J 4 bases; nucleotides not matched to a gene: 5. Sequenced by immunoSEQ multiplex PCR; TCRdb stores in-frame clones only, minus some. This repertoire shows 300,000 to 450,000 clones, 85% found once; its top ten account for about 3.3%. In the case of this clone: Its antigen is not known.

Study-wide findings and caveats: Spike-specific TCR breadth was greater in vaccine than placebo recipients. Substantial breadth in spike-specific CD8+ and CD4+ T cell responses was reportedly seen after vaccination.

The sequence came from a person between 18 and 60 years old who received the Ad26.COV2.S COVID-19 vaccine or a placebo. The material sequenced was peripheral blood, taken in a trial of Ad26.COV2.S vaccine versus placebo. The chain uses TRBV11-2 and TRBJ1-1, with 9 bases lining up with TRBD1. CDR3 sequence reads: CASSGGQGATEAFF. CDR3 DNA sequence: TGTGCCAGCAGCGGGGGACAGGGTGCCACTGAAGCTTTCTTT. Full variable domain (missing parts from reference TRBV11-2 and TRBJ1-1): EAGVAQSPRYKIIEKRQSVAFWCNPISGHATLYWYQQILGQGPKLLIQFQNNGVVDDSQLPKDRFSAERLKGVDSTLKIQPAKLEDSAVYLCASSGGQGATEAFFGQGTRLTVV.